This TCR beta chain was recorded in a study of circulating and synovial CD4+ cells in juvenile arthritis. TCRdb's table, derived via immunoSEQ multiplex PCR, lists solely in-frame clones and lacks some. Counted here are tens of thousands of clones, roughly 96% occurring once; the ten biggest clones make up around 0.15%. The CDR3 runs 17 residues. Germline CDR1 SGHDT, CDR2 YYEEEE. Trimming cost V 5 bases and J 0 bases, with 19 bases left between them. The chain has TRBV5-6 and TRBJ2-3, with D perhaps TRBD2 (5 bases). This TCR was recovered from a human donor with juvenile idiopathic arthritis. Sequencing was performed on CD4+ T cells from blood. Written as DNA, the CDR3 is TGTGCCAGCAGGGGGAGAAGTTGGCCGGCTAGCACAGATACGCAGTATTTT. Its translation is CASRGRSWPASTDTQYF. The full variable domain, with the rest looked up from reference TRBV5-6 and TRBJ2-3, is DAGVTQSPTHLIKTRGQQVTLRCSPKSGHDTVSWYQQALGQGPQFIFQYYEEEERQRGNFPDRFSGHQFPNYSSELNVNALLLGDSALYLCASRGRSWPASTDTQYFGPGTRLTVL.